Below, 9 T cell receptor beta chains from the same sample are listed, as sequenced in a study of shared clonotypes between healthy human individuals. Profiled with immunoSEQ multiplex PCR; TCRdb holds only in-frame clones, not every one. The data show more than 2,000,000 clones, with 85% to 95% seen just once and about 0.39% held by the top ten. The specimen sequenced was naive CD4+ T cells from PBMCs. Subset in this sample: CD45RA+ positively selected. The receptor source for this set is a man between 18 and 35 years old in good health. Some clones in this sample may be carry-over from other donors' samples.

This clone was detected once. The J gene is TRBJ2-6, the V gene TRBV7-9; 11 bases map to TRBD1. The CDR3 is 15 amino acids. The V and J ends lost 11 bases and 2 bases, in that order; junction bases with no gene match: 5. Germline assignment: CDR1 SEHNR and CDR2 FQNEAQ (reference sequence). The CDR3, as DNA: TGTGCCGCTCGGGACAGGGGGACTGGGGCCAACGTCCTGACTTTC. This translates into CAARDRGTGANVLTF.

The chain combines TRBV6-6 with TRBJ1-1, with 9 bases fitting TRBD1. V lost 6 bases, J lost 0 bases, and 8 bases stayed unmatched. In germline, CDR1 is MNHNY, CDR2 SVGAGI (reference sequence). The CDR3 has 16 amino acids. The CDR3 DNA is TGTGCCAGCAGCCAAGCCGGGACAGGGATGAACACTGAAGCTTTCTTT. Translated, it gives CASSQAGTGMNTEAFF.

The DNA of the CDR3 is TGCGCCAGCAGCCAAGAGGGGGGCGCTGGAAACACCATATATTTT. Translation gives CASSQEGGAGNTIYF. The chain links TRBV4-1 to TRBJ1-3, with a possible D match to TRBD1 (6 bases). Trimming removed 0 bases from V and 2 bases from J, with 8 bases in between. The CDR3 totals 15 residues. Germline values: CDR1 MGHRA, CDR2 YSYEKL.

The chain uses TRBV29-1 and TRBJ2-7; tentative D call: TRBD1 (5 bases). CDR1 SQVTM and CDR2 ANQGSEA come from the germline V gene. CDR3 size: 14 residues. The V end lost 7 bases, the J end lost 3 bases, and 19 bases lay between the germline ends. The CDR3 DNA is TGCAGCGCCGCCGGACACCAACCCCTCTACGAGCAGTACTTC. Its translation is CSAAGHQPLYEQYF.

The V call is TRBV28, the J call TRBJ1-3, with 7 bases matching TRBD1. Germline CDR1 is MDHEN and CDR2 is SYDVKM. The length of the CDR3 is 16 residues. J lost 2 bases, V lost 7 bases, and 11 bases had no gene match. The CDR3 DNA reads TGTGCCAGCACCTGGGAGCCAGGGGGACCTGGAAACACCATATATTTT. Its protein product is CASTWEPGGPGNTIYF.

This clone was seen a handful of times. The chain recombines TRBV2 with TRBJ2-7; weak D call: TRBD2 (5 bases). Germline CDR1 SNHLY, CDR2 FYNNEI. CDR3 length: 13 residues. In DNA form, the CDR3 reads TGTGCTACGGGGTCTTCCTTCTCCTACGAGCAGTACTTC. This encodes CATGSSFSYEQYF.

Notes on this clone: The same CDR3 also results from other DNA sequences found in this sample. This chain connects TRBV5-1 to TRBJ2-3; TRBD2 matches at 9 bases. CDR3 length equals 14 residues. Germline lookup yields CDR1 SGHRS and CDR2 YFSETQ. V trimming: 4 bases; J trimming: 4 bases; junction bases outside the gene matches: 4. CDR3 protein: CASSPGLAADTQYF. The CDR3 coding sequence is TGCGCCAGCAGCCCGGGACTAGCAGCAGATACGCAGTATTTT.

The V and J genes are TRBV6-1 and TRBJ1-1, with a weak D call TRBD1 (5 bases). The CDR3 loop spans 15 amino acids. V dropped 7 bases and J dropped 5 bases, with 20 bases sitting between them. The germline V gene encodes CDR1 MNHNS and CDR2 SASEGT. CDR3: CASTRPLGGGTEAFF. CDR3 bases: TGTGCCAGCACCCGACCTCTTGGGGGGGGGACTGAAGCTTTCTTT.

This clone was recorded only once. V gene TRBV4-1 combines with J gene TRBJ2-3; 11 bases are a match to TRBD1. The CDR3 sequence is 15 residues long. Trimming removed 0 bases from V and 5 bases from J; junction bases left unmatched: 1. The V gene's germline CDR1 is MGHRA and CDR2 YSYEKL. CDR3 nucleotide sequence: TGCGCCAGCAGCCAAGAGGACAGGGGGCGAGATACGCAGTATTTT. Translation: CASSQEDRGRDTQYF.